The 14 T cell receptor beta chains reported below all come from one sample, sequenced in a study of blood T cell repertoires in COVID-19. Sequencing was performed with immunoSEQ multiplex PCR; in TCRdb, only in-frame clones are kept and a portion is missing. The table includes hundreds of thousands of clones, roughly 84% detected once. The sample taken for sequencing was peripheral blood. Receptors originate from a man aged 25 to 40 with active or convalescent COVID-19.

The V gene is TRBV7-9, the J gene TRBJ2-6, with 7 bases identical to TRBD1. The length of the CDR3 is 17 residues. Germline V gene sequence: CDR1 SEHNR, CDR2 FQNEAQ (reference sequence). The ends lost 5 bases at V and 2 bases at J; junction bases unmatched: 9. The CDR3 sequence: CASSQQGIVAGANVLTF. DNA for the CDR3: TGTGCCAGCAGCCAACAGGGGATAGTCGCTGGGGCCAACGTCCTGACTTTC. The full variable domain, with the rest looked up from reference TRBV7-9 and TRBJ2-6, is DTGVSQNPRHKITKRGQNVTFRCDPISEHNRLYWYRQTLGQGPEFLTYFQNEAQLEKSRLLSDRFSAERPKGSFSTLEIQRTEQGDSAMYLCASSQQGIVAGANVLTFGAGSRLTVL.

The chain uses TRBV7-8 and TRBJ2-7; maybe TRBD1 (7 bases). CDR1 SGHVS and CDR2 FQNEAQ come from the germline V gene. This CDR3 is built from 16 residues. Trimming took off 1 base at V and 2 bases at J, with 15 bases between the two ends. CDR3 DNA: TGTGCCAGCAGCTTAGAGGGGGCGGCGGGGACCTACGAGCAGTACTTC. Amino acids: CASSLEGAAGTYEQYF.

The chain couples TRBV30 to TRBJ1-3, with TRBD1 matching 10 bases. V gave up 5 bases and J gave up 5 bases; unmatched junction bases: 12. CDR3 length: 16 amino acids. Germline V gives CDR1 GTSNPN, CDR2 SVGIG (reference sequence). In DNA, the CDR3 is TGTGCCTGGGGTCAGACAGACAGGGGGCTACGAAACACCATATATTTT. Translated, it gives CAWGQTDRGLRNTIYF.

This clone came up a few times. In DNA form, the CDR3 reads TGTGCCTGGGCCAGACAGGTCCGAGGCTACACCTTC. The encoded protein is CAWARQVRGYTF. The chain is built from TRBV30 and TRBJ1-2; possible D gene TRBD1, 6 bases. Germline CDR1 GTSNPN, CDR2 SVGIG (reference sequence). The CDR3 has 12 amino acids. Trimming pared 5 bases from V and 8 bases from J, leaving 15 bases between.

In nucleotides, the CDR3 is TGCAGCGCTGAGGGACAGATGAACACTGAAGCTTTCTTT. This gives the protein CSAEGQMNTEAFF. The chain has TRBV29-1 and TRBJ1-1, with TRBD1 identical over 7 bases. CDR3 size: 13 residues. V was clipped by 7 bases and J by 0 bases; unmatched bases: 5. Germline CDR1 and CDR2: SQVTM and ANQGSEA.

This clone has just a few counts. The chain recombines TRBV5-6 with TRBJ2-1, with 13 bases aligning to TRBD2. Trimming at V came to 4 bases and at J to 8 bases, leaving 9 bases not matched to a gene. CDR3 size: 16 residues. CDR1 is SGHDT, CDR2 YYEEEE, per germline. The CDR3 here is CASSPGLAGVGDEQFF. The CDR3 DNA sequence: TGTGCCAGCAGCCCCGGACTAGCGGGAGTCGGCGATGAGCAGTTCTTC.

This chain uses TRBV9 with TRBJ1-1; TRBD1 matches at 10 bases. Losses at the gene ends were 3 bases for V and 4 bases for J; bases not matched to a gene: 9. CDR3 size: 16 residues. Germline V gene data show CDR1 as SGDLS and CDR2 as YYNGEE. CDR3 residues: CASSGSQTGGFTEAFF. The CDR3 DNA reads TGTGCCAGCAGCGGTTCGCAGACAGGGGGCTTCACTGAAGCTTTCTTT. Combining the CDR3 with reference TRBV9 and TRBJ1-1 gives the whole variable domain DSGVTQTPKHLITATGQRVTLRCSPRSGDLSVYWYQQSLDQGLQFLIQYYNGEERAKGNILERFSAQQFPDLHSELNLSSLELGDSALYFCASSGSQTGGFTEAFFGQGTRLTVV.

The V gene is TRBV5-6, the J gene TRBJ1-1; maybe TRBD1 (5 bases). The length of the CDR3 is 13 residues. V was shortened by 2 bases and J by 11 bases, with 16 bases between the two germline ends. Germline CDR1 SGHDT, CDR2 YYEEEE. CDR3 amino acids: CASSLELRDSAFF. The CDR3 DNA reads TGTGCCAGCAGCTTAGAATTGAGGGACTCGGCTTTCTTT.

The genes are TRBV18 and TRBJ1-1; D possibly corresponds to TRBD1 (5 bases). V was trimmed by 6 bases and J by 3 bases, leaving 26 bases between them. The CDR3 length is 18 residues. Germline V lookup: CDR1 KGHSH, CDR2 LQKENI. As DNA, the CDR3 is TGTGCCAGCTCCGCGATCAGGCAGGGTGTTCCTCCCTACACTGAAGCTTTCTTT. Residues: CASSAIRQGVPPYTEAFF. Using reference TRBV18 and TRBJ1-1 for the parts outside the CDR3, the full variable domain is NAGVMQNPRHLVRRRGQEARLRCSPMKGHSHVYWYRQLPEEGLKFMVYLQKENIIDESGMPKERFSAEFPKEGPSILRIQQVVRGDSAAYFCASSAIRQGVPPYTEAFFGQGTRLTVV.

This clone turned up a few times. The V gene is TRBV7-2, the J gene TRBJ1-2; 10 positions agree with TRBD1. J gave up 5 bases and V 5 bases, and 8 bases lay outside the gene matches. The CDR3 consists of 15 residues. Germline CDR1 SGHTA, CDR2 FQGNSA. This CDR3 is CASSRGQGGAYGYTF. In nucleotides, the CDR3 is TGTGCCAGCAGCAGAGGACAGGGGGGGGCTTATGGCTACACCTTC.

This clone was observed a few times. This sequence joins TRBV28 and TRBJ1-1; TRBD1 is a possible D gene (5 bases). There are 10 residues in the CDR3. The V end lost 5 bases, the J end lost 12 bases, and 10 bases lay between the germline ends. Germline V CDR1 and CDR2: MDHEN, SYDVKM. CDR3 protein: CASSGAGPFF. Here the CDR3 DNA reads TGTGCCAGCAGTGGGGCGGGGCCTTTCTTT.

The chain couples TRBV27 to TRBJ2-1; perhaps TRBD2 as D (5 bases). The CDR3 has 16 amino acids. From germline, CDR1 is MNHEY and CDR2 SMNVEV (reference sequence). With 7 bases removed from V and 0 bases from J, the gap between germline ends came to 16 bases. The CDR3 DNA sequence: TGTGCCAGCAACTTACGCGCGGGCGCCTCCTACAATGAGCAGTTCTTC. The encoded protein is CASNLRAGASYNEQFF.

Written as DNA, the CDR3 is TGTGCCAGCAGCTCGGGACAGCCACTCTATGGCTACACCTTC. This encodes CASSSGQPLYGYTF. The rearrangement links TRBV7-9 to TRBJ1-2, with TRBD1 identical over 7 bases. The germline gives CDR1 SEHNR, CDR2 FQNEAQ (reference sequence). V lost 4 bases, J lost 4 bases, and 6 bases stayed unmatched. CDR3 length equals 14 residues.

The chain joins TRBV4-3 to TRBJ2-7; 9 bases are shared with TRBD2. With 2 bases clipped from V and 4 bases from J, the junction kept 6 bases outside the gene matches. The CDR3 extends over 15 amino acids. The germline gives CDR1 LGHNA, CDR2 YSLEER. DNA for the CDR3: TGCGCCAGCAGCCAATATAGCGGGAGCGGGTACGAGCAGTACTTC. Amino acid sequence: CASSQYSGSGYEQYF.